Below, 24 T cell receptor beta chains from the same sample are listed, as sequenced in a study of human T cells and chemical hapten exposure. The sample's time point: patch test 1, 2 weeks after DPC sensitization. Stated treatment: therapeutic diphenylcyclopropenone sensitization with weekly scalp DPC. From the RACE reads, TCRdb called clonotypes with MiXCR, one entry per CDR3 protein. The profile shows about 360,000 distinct CDR3 sequences, around 7% of them singletons. The sequencing here drew on whole blood, taken in connection with sensitization to the hapten diphenylcyclopropenone (DPC). The receptor source for this set is a woman younger than 35 with alopecia areata. Some clones in this sample may be carry-over from other donors' samples.

This clonotype was seen repeatedly, ten times or more. The rearrangement uses TRBV6-6 and TRBJ2-3; 8 bases agree with TRBD1. Germline assignment: CDR1 MNHNY and CDR2 SVGAGI (reference sequence). The CDR3 totals 15 residues. V was pared by 1 base and J by 13 bases, with 13 bases of the junction left unmatched. The CDR3 loop reads CASSYFLSGTGIEYF. The CDR3 DNA reads as TGTGCCAGCAGTTACTTCCTATCCGGGACAGGCATTGAGTATTTT.

Ten or more counts support this clonotype. The V call is TRBV7-2, the J call TRBJ2-2; D ambiguous. The CDR3 runs to 14 residues. Germline CDR1 and CDR2: SGHTA and FQGNSA. V lost 0 bases to trimming and J lost 7 bases, with 9 bases between them. CDR3: CASSLAGSGGELFF. The CDR3 region has the DNA TGTGCCAGCAGCTTAGCCGGGTCGGGCGGGGAGCTGTTTTTT.

This clonotype was recorded a few times. The rearrangement links TRBV4-2 to TRBJ2-3, with a tentative D call TRBD1 (6 bases). Germline V gene data show CDR1 as LGHNA and CDR2 as YNFKEQ. The ends were cut back, 3 bases at V and 5 bases at J, with 15 bases in the middle. CDR3 length: 15 residues. CDR3 DNA sequence: TGTGCCAGCAGCCATAAGGGGGTTGGGGAAGATACGCAGTATTTT. Encoded protein: CASSHKGVGEDTQYF.

The V gene is TRBV7-9, the J gene TRBJ1-5; D possibly corresponds to TRBD1 (6 bases). The V end lost 5 bases, the J end lost 8 bases, and 16 bases lay between the germline ends. Germline assignment: CDR1 SEHNR and CDR2 FQNEAQ (reference sequence). CDR3 size: 14 residues. The CDR3, as DNA: TGTGCCAGCAGCACCAGGGGCCGCCCAGAGCCCCAGCATTTT. Translation: CASSTRGRPEPQHF.

The CDR3 protein is CASSSALYQETQYF. The CDR3 nucleotides read TGTGCCAGCAGCTCCGCGCTATACCAAGAGACCCAGTACTTC. The chain employs TRBV7-2 and TRBJ2-5, with D hard to call. This CDR3 is 14 amino acids long. The germline V and J ends were trimmed by 4 bases and 0 bases, with 9 bases remaining between them. CDR1 is SGHTA and CDR2 is FQGNSA in the germline V gene.

This clonotype has ten or more counts. The rearrangement uses TRBV4-1 and TRBJ1-4, with D uncertain. Trimming took 1 base from V and 8 from J, leaving 8 bases between them. The CDR3 sequence is 13 residues long. The V gene's germline CDR1 is MGHRA and CDR2 YSYEKL. The CDR3 here is CASSQAWGEKLFF. For the CDR3, the DNA is TGCGCCAGCAGCCAAGCCTGGGGAGAAAAACTGTTTTTT.

The rearrangement links TRBV6-1 to TRBJ1-1; possible D gene TRBD1, 5 bases. The CDR3 consists of 15 residues. CDR1 is MNHNS, CDR2 SASEGT, per germline. V lost 0 bases to trimming and J lost 0 bases, with 8 bases between them. CDR3 in DNA: TGTGCCAGCAGTGAAGCCTGGGGACTGAACACTGAAGCTTTCTTT. Its translation is CASSEAWGLNTEAFF.

The genes are TRBV12-3 or TRBV12-4 and TRBJ2-2; D is ambiguous. This CDR3 is 15 amino acids long. V was cut by 7 bases and J by 1 base, with 13 bases left in between. The CDR3 region has the DNA TGTGCCAGCACCCCGCTGACAAGGAACACCGGGGAGCTGTTTTTT. This encodes CASTPLTRNTGELFF.

The V and J genes are TRBV6-2 or TRBV6-3 and TRBJ1-1, with TRBD1 matching over 7 bases. Germline lookup yields CDR1 MNHEY and CDR2 SVGEGT. The ends lost 5 bases at V and 5 bases at J; junction bases unmatched: 11. CDR3 length equals 15 residues. The CDR3 DNA reads as TGTGCCAGCAGTCAGGGGACAGTGGGGGATACTGAAGCTTTCTTT. Protein product: CASSQGTVGDTEAFF.

Only a few counts were recorded for this clonotype. The chain joins TRBV4-2 to TRBJ2-6; the D gene is possibly TRBD1 (6 bases). V lost 1 base to trimming and J lost 0 bases, with 10 bases between them. The CDR3 has 17 residues. CDR1 LGHNA and CDR2 YNFKEQ come from the germline V gene. The CDR3: CASSQGQVISGANVLTF. The CDR3, as DNA: TGTGCCAGCAGCCAAGGACAGGTTATCTCTGGGGCCAACGTCCTGACTTTC.

At least ten counts were recorded for this clonotype. CDR3 coding DNA: TGTGCCAGCAGCCGTTTTCCAGACGGCTCTGGGGCCAACGTCCTGACTTTC. This gives the protein CASSRFPDGSGANVLTF. The J gene is TRBJ2-6, the V gene TRBV6-1; D remains ambiguous. Germline V CDR1 and CDR2: MNHNS, SASEGT. The V end was cut by 6 bases, the J end by 0 bases, with 15 bases between. This CDR3 is 17 amino acids long.

This clonotype occurred a few times. The J gene is TRBJ2-5, the V gene TRBV29-1, with no clear D. V dropped 3 bases and J dropped 2 bases, with 7 bases sitting between them. This CDR3 contains 12 residues. The V gene's germline CDR1 is SQVTM and CDR2 ANQGSEA. The CDR3 region has the DNA TGCAGCGTTGAGACTGAACAAGAGACCCAGTACTTC. This gives the protein CSVETEQETQYF.

This clonotype was picked up a small number of times. The chain couples TRBV4-2 to TRBJ1-5; D is uncertain. V gave up 1 base and J gave up 11 bases, with 12 bases separating them. The CDR3 runs to 13 residues. Germline CDR1 and CDR2: LGHNA and YNFKEQ. This chain's CDR3 is CASSQVGGRSQHF. In nucleotides, the CDR3 is TGTGCCAGCAGCCAAGTCGGAGGGAGGTCCCAGCATTTT.

This clonotype was seen at least ten times. The chain recombines TRBV7-8 with TRBJ2-5; D may correspond to TRBD1 or TRBD2 (5 bases each). The CDR3 is 16 amino acids. From germline, CDR1 is SGHVS and CDR2 FQNEAQ. V lost 1 base and J 3 bases, leaving 15 bases between the germline ends. Written as DNA, the CDR3 is TGTGCCAGCAGCTTAGGAGGGCGGTTAGGGGAAGAGACCCAGTACTTC. Encoded protein: CASSLGGRLGEETQYF.

This clonotype was recorded at least ten times. The chain uses TRBV6-2 or TRBV6-3 and TRBJ1-5; 7 bases align to TRBD1. The CDR3 is 15 residues long. Per germline, CDR1 MNHEY and CDR2 SVGEGT. The junction had 6 bases not matched to a gene; V was cut back by 5 bases and J by 2 bases. The chain's CDR3 is CASSTLTGRNQPQHF. CDR3 DNA sequence: TGTGCCAGCAGTACTTTGACAGGGCGCAATCAGCCCCAGCATTTT.

This clonotype has just a few counts. This chain connects TRBV5-1 to TRBJ1-5; D unresolved. V shed 0 bases and J shed 4 bases, with 5 bases lying between them. Germline CDR1 is SGHRS and CDR2 is YFSETQ. This CDR3 spans 13 amino acids. Here the CDR3 reads CASSLAANQPQHF. CDR3 nucleotides: TGCGCCAGCAGCTTGGCCGCTAATCAGCCCCAGCATTTT.

This clonotype was seen many times. The chain is built from TRBV6-5 and TRBJ1-2; 7 bases line up with TRBD1. The CDR3 is made up of 11 amino acids. Germline V gives CDR1 MNHEY, CDR2 SVGAGI. V was clipped by 8 bases and J by 4 bases; unmatched bases: 1. For the CDR3, the DNA is TGTGCCAGCGGGACAGCCTATGGCTACACCTTC. Translation: CASGTAYGYTF.

This clonotype turned up a few times. J is TRBJ2-7 and V is TRBV6-1; 8 nucleotides match TRBD1. The CDR3 covers 18 residues. Germline lookup yields CDR1 MNHNS and CDR2 SASEGT. The J segment lost 0 bases and the V segment lost 5 bases, leaving 15 bases of the junction unmatched. CDR3 coding DNA: TGTGCCAGCAGTCGAAGCTTGGGACAGGCCCTGAGCTCCTACGAGCAGTACTTC. It specifies CASSRSLGQALSSYEQYF.

This sequence joins TRBV29-1 and TRBJ2-7, with TRBD1 identical over 10 bases. Germline V gene sequence: CDR1 SQVTM, CDR2 ANQGSEA. CDR3 length: 12 residues. The junction had 3 bases not matched to a gene; V was cut back by 4 bases and J by 6 bases. CDR3 in DNA: TGCAGCGTTGGGGACAGGGGACGCGAGCAGTACTTC. It specifies CSVGDRGREQYF.

The CDR3 reads CASSYRPEGYGYTF. The CDR3 bases are TGTGCCAGCAGTTACAGGCCTGAGGGCTATGGCTACACCTTC. The chain carries TRBV6-5 and TRBJ1-2; D gene ambiguous. The ends were cut back, 2 bases at V and 4 bases at J, with 11 bases in the middle. CDR3 length: 14 amino acids. Germline-derived CDR1 and CDR2 are MNHEY and SVGAGI.

This clonotype was seen only a few times. This chain joins TRBV12-3 or TRBV12-4 and TRBJ1-1; D remains ambiguous. This CDR3 contains 14 residues. V shed 8 bases and J shed 4 bases, with 17 bases lying between them. The CDR3 sequence: CASSIRGELTEAFF. DNA for the CDR3: TGTGCCAGCTCGATTCGCGGGGAACTCACTGAAGCTTTCTTT.

This clonotype was recorded at least ten times. The genes are TRBV18 and TRBJ1-1; D is ambiguous. The CDR3 is 13 residues long. V was trimmed by 0 bases and J by 1 base, leaving 3 bases between them. CDR1 and CDR2 from the germline V gene are KGHSH and LQKENI. The CDR3 DNA is TGTGCCAGCTCACCACCGCCGAACACTGAAGCTTTCTTT. The encoded protein is CASSPPPNTEAFF.

This clonotype was counted ten times or more. The J gene is TRBJ2-6, the V gene TRBV10-3; D might be TRBD1 (5 bases). The germline V and J ends were trimmed by 0 bases and 2 bases, with 14 bases remaining between them. The CDR3 consists of 18 residues. Germline loops: CDR1 ENHRY, CDR2 SYGVKD. CDR3 amino acids: CAISESTRASTGANVLTF. The CDR3 bases are TGTGCCATCAGTGAGTCGACCAGGGCCTCCACTGGGGCCAACGTCCTGACTTTC.

This chain uses TRBV6-2 or TRBV6-3 with TRBJ2-3, with TRBD2 identical over 12 bases. Trimming took 5 bases from V and 2 from J; bases not matched to a gene: 5. CDR1 and CDR2 from the germline V gene are MNHEY and SVGEGT. This CDR3 is built from 16 residues. The DNA for the CDR3 is TGTGCCAGCAGTCCCTGGACTAGCGGGATCACAGATACGCAGTATTTT. It is translated as CASSPWTSGITDTQYF.